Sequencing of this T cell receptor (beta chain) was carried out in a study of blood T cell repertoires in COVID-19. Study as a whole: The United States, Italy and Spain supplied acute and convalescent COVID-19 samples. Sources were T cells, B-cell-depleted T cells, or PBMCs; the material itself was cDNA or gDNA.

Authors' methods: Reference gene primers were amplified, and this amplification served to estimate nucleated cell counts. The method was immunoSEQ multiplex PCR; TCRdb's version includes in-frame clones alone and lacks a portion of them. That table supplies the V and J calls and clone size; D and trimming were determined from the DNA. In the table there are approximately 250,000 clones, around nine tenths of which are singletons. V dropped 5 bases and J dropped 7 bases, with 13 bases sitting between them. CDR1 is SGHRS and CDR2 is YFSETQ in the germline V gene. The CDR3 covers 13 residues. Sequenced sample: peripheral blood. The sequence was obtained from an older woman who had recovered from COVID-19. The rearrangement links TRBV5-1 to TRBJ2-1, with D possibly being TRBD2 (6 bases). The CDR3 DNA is TGCGCCAGCAGAGGAGGGGATTCTAATGAGCAGTTCTTC. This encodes CASRGGDSNEQFF.